These T cell receptor beta chains were read from a single sample in a study of OX40 agonist ivuxolimab in advanced cancers. Sequenced by immunoSEQ multiplex PCR; TCRdb stores in-frame clones only, minus some. Here the sample spans tens of thousands of clones, 70% to 90% being singletons. Source: CD4+ or CD8+ T cells sorted from blood, taken in a trial of the OX40 agonist ivuxolimab. Receptors originate from an adult with an advanced solid tumor such as melanoma, head and neck, liver or kidney cancer. The CDR3 runs from the conserved cysteine through the conserved F or W. The D gene is left open where the match is weak. Clone size is given for some rows only: seen once, a few or many times, or a class if the clone is expanded.

D | J | V | size | DNA | CDR3
NA | TRBJ1-3 | TRBV10-3 | NA | TGTGCCATCAGTGAGGGGAGCTCTGGAAACACCATATATTTT | CAISEGSSGNTIYF
NA | TRBJ2-7 | TRBV11-3 | NA | TGTGCCAGCAGCCCAGGGACGTATACCTACGAGCAGTACTTC | CASSPGTYTYEQYF
NA | TRBJ2-7 | TRBV27 | NA | TGTGCCAGCAGTTTATCGGCCTGGCCCTACGAGCAGTACTTC | CASSLSAWPYEQYF
NA | TRBJ2-2 | TRBV6-1 | once | TGTGCCAGCAGGAGGGAGGCCGGGGAGCTGTTTTTT | CASRREAGELFF
NA | TRBJ2-2 | TRBV10-1 | once | TGCGCCAGCAGTGCCCTAACGAACACCGGGGAGCTGTTTTTT | CASSALTNTGELFF
NA | TRBJ2-7 | TRBV5-1 | NA | TGCGCCAGCAGCTTGGAGGGGGGCGGGTACGAGCAGTACTTC | CASSLEGGGYEQYF
NA | TRBJ1-2 | TRBV30 | NA | TGTGCCTGGAGTGGGTTCACCTCTGGAGGCTATGGCTACACCTTC | CAWSGFTSGGYGYTF
NA | TRBJ2-4 | TRBV4-2 | NA | TGTGCCAGCAGCCAAGCATCCGGGCCTATAGCCAAAAACATTCAGTACTTC | CASSQASGPIAKNIQYF
NA | TRBJ1-1 | TRBV29-1 | few | TGCAGCGCCAAACAGAACACTGAAGCTTTCTTT | CSAKQNTEAFF
TRBD1 | TRBJ1-1 | TRBV29-1 | few | TGCAGCGTTGTCTCGGGACAGACGAACACTGAAGCTTTCTTT | CSVVSGQTNTEAFF
NA | TRBJ2-7 | TRBV2 | NA | TGTGCCAGCAGTCCCCCAGGGGCATTGGGCGGCGAGCAGTACTTC | CASSPPGALGGEQYF
TRBD2 | TRBJ2-7 | TRBV27 | NA | TGTGCCAGCAAAACTAGCGGGAGGCTCGGCGAGCAGTACTTC | CASKTSGRLGEQYF
NA | TRBJ2-3 | TRBV20-1 | NA | TGCAGTGCTGCCCCGGCAGATACGCAGTATTTT | CSAAPADTQYF
NA | TRBJ2-7 | TRBV2 | NA | TGTGCCAGCCGGATGAGCTCCTACGAGCAGTACTTC | CASRMSSYEQYF
NA | TRBJ1-1 | TRBV19 | few | TGTGCCAGTAGTATTGGACAACGGAACACTGAAGCTTTCTTT | CASSIGQRNTEAFF
NA | TRBJ1-1 | TRBV7-3 | NA | TGTGCCAGCAGCCAGGAGGCGGACACTGAAGCTTTCTTT | CASSQEADTEAFF
NA | TRBJ2-3 | TRBV11-3 | NA | TGTGCCAGCAGCTTAGGACCCTCGGATACGCAGTATTTT | CASSLGPSDTQYF
TRBD1 | TRBJ2-4 | TRBV11-2 | NA | TGTGCCAGCAGCTCAGGGGGCATGGGAAACATTCAGTACTTC | CASSSGGMGNIQYF
NA | TRBJ1-2 | TRBV7-6 | NA | TGTGCCAGCAGCCAGGGGTTGTATGGCTACACCTTC | CASSQGLYGYTF
NA | TRBJ2-1 | TRBV18 | few | TGTGCCAGCTCACCACAGGGGATTTTGGGCCGGGCGAGCAATGAGCAGTTCTTC | CASSPQGILGRASNEQFF
TRBD2 | TRBJ2-2 | TRBV10-3 | NA | TGTGCCATCAGTGAGTCGAAAAGACTAGCGGGCGGCACCGGGGAGCTGTTTTTT | CAISESKRLAGGTGELFF
TRBD1 | TRBJ2-7 | TRBV29-1 | NA | TGCAGCGTTAACGACAGGGGAACCTACGAGCAGTACTTC | CSVNDRGTYEQYF
NA | TRBJ1-3 | TRBV19 | NA | TGTGCCAGTAGTATAGGACGGACGTCTGGAAACACCATATATTTT | CASSIGRTSGNTIYF
NA | TRBJ2-2 | TRBV9 | NA | TGTGCCAGCAGCGTAGCGTGGGACACCGGGGAGCTGTTTTTT | CASSVAWDTGELFF
NA | TRBJ1-1 | TRBV5-4 | once | TGTGCCAGCAGCTCAAAGGGGGGGCGGACTGAAGCTTTCTTT | CASSSKGGRTEAFF
TRBD1 | TRBJ1-1 | TRBV28 | few | TGTGCCAGCAGTCCACAGGGGAGCACTGAAGCTTTCTTT | CASSPQGSTEAFF
TRBD1 | TRBJ2-1 | TRBV5-4 | NA | TGTGCCAGCAGCGCTGACAGGGGATCTTACAATGAGCAGTTCTTC | CASSADRGSYNEQFF
NA | TRBJ1-5 | TRBV5-1 | NA | TGCGCCAGCAGCTTGGGGGCGGGCCGCAATCAGCCCCAGCATTTT | CASSLGAGRNQPQHF
TRBD2 | TRBJ2-7 | TRBV12-5 | NA | TGTGCTAGTGGTTTGGTATTCCTGGCTAGCGGGAGGACTCCCCCCTACGAGCAGTACTTC | CASGLVFLASGRTPPYEQYF
NA | TRBJ2-7 | TRBV10-2 | NA | TGCGCCAGCAGTGAGTCGGGGATAGGTACGGGAAAGTACGAGCAGTACTTC | CASSESGIGTGKYEQYF
NA | TRBJ1-5 | TRBV5-5 | NA | TGTGCCAGCAGCCCGTCGCCCCGCAGGGACAATCAGCCCCAGCATTTT | CASSPSPRRDNQPQHF
TRBD1 | TRBJ1-5 | TRBV19 | NA | TGTGCCAGTAGTGGACGGACAGGGGGAGGCAATCAGCCCCAGCATTTT | CASSGRTGGGNQPQHF
NA | TRBJ1-3 | TRBV28 | NA | TGTGCCAGCAGTCCCCCCCGGACAACCGGAAACACCATATATTTT | CASSPPRTTGNTIYF
NA | TRBJ1-4 | TRBV11-2 | NA | TGTGCCAGCAGCTCCCGGACCGAGGGGGAAAAACTGTTTTTT | CASSSRTEGEKLFF
NA | TRBJ2-7 | TRBV7-2 | NA | TGTGCCAGCAGCTTTAAATACGAGCAGTACTTC | CASSFKYEQYF
NA | TRBJ1-3 | TRBV18 | NA | TGTGCCAGCTCACCAGACAACGGAAACACCATATATTTT | CASSPDNGNTIYF
NA | TRBJ2-1 | TRBV6-1 | NA | TGTGCCAGCACTGGGACCGGGGGCGACAATGAGCAGTTCTTC | CASTGTGGDNEQFF
NA | TRBJ2-2 | TRBV18 | NA | TGTGCCAGCTCACAGGCGACCGGGGAGCTGTTTTTT | CASSQATGELFF
TRBD2 | TRBJ2-5 | TRBV15 | NA | TGTGCCACCAGCAGAGATCTGCTAGCGGGAGTTAAAGAGACCCAGTACTTC | CATSRDLLAGVKETQYF
TRBD1 | TRBJ1-5 | TRBV19 | NA | TGTGCCAGTAGTACGACAGGGGGAAGTCAGCCCCAGCATTTT | CASSTTGGSQPQHF
NA | TRBJ2-7 | TRBV11-3 | NA | TGTGCCAGCAGCGCGAGCTCCTACGAGCAGTACTTC | CASSASSYEQYF
NA | TRBJ2-2 | TRBV30 | NA | TGTGCCTGGAGGGGTAGTACCGGGGAGCTGTTTTTT | CAWRGSTGELFF
NA | TRBJ2-7 | TRBV18 | NA | TGTGCCAGCTCACCACCCGGACTTGCCTACGAGCAGTACTTC | CASSPPGLAYEQYF
TRBD2 | TRBJ2-3 | TRBV9 | few | TGTGCCAGCAGCCCAGCGGGGGAACCCACAGATACGCAGTATTTT | CASSPAGEPTDTQYF
NA | TRBJ2-3 | TRBV7-2 | NA | TGTGCCAGCAGCTTACGTGTTAGCGGCACAGATACGCAGTATTTT | CASSLRVSGTDTQYF
TRBD1 | TRBJ2-1 | TRBV5-1 | NA | TGCGCCAGCAGCCGGAAACCGGGACAGACCATCCAGGATGAGCAGTTCTTC | CASSRKPGQTIQDEQFF
NA | TRBJ2-5 | TRBV6-6 | NA | TGTGCCAGCAGTTATGATGGGGGAGAGACCCAGTACTTC | CASSYDGGETQYF
TRBD1 | TRBJ2-5 | TRBV20-1 | few | TGCAGGGGACAGGGAGGGGAGACCCAGTACTTC | CRGQGGETQYF
NA | TRBJ1-2 | TRBV11-2 | NA | TGTGCCAGCAGCTTAGGCGGCGTAGATGGCTACACCTTC | CASSLGGVDGYTF
NA | TRBJ2-7 | TRBV6-1 | NA | TGTGCCAGCAGGACAGACCAGAGCTACGAGCAGTACTTC | CASRTDQSYEQYF
NA | TRBJ2-1 | TRBV7-8 | NA | TGTGCCAGCAGCCCCGCCTTGGCTGGTGAGCAGTTCTTC | CASSPALAGEQFF
NA | TRBJ2-4 | TRBV9 | NA | TGTGCCAGCAGCGTGACGGAGGCCAAAAACATTCAGTACTTC | CASSVTEAKNIQYF
NA | TRBJ1-1 | TRBV6-5 | NA | TGTGCCAGCAGGACACAGGGTTTCACTGAAGCTTTCTTT | CASRTQGFTEAFF
NA | TRBJ1-5 | TRBV10-3 | once | TGTGCCATCAGTGAGTCAGGGTTGGGGAATCAGCCCCAGCATTTT | CAISESGLGNQPQHF
NA | TRBJ2-1 | TRBV5-1 | NA | TGCGCCAGCAGCTTGGAGGGAAATGAGCAGTTCTTC | CASSLEGNEQFF